The sequence of this T cell receptor beta chain was determined in a study of shared clonotypes between healthy human individuals. Here immunoSEQ multiplex PCR was the method, and the copy in TCRdb shows in-frame clones only, minus some. The sample includes around 550,000 clones, 85% to 95% of them seen just once. CD8 cells regarded as naive lacked CD45RO, were positively chosen for CCR7, and omitted terminally differentiated effector memory CD45RA+ cells. The CDR3 extends over 15 amino acids. Germline V CDR1 and CDR2: MRHNA, SNTAGT. Trimming at V came to 3 bases and at J to 3 bases, leaving 6 bases not matched to a gene.

This chain links TRBV6-4 with TRBJ1-1, with 8 bases matching TRBD1. Sample: naive CD8+ T cells sorted from blood. The TCR sequence derives from a young woman in good health. The CDR3 protein is CASSEDRAYDTEAFF. The CDR3 DNA reads as TGTGCCAGCAGTGAGGACAGGGCTTATGACACTGAAGCTTTCTTT.